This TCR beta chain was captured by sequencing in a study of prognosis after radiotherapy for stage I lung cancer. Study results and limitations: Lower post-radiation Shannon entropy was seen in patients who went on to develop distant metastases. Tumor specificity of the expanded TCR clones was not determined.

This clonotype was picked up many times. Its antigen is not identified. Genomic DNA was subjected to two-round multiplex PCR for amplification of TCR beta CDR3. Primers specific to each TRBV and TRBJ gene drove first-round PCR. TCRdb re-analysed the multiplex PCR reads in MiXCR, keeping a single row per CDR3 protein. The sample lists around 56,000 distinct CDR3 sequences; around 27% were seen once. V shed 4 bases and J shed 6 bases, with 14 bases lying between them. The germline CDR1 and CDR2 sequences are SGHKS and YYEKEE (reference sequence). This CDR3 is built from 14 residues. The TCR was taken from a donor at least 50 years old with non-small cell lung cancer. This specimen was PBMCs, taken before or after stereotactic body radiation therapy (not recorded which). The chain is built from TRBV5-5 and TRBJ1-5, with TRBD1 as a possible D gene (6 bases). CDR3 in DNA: TGTGCCAGCAGCCCTGAGGGGGTCGGTCAGCCCCAGCATTTT. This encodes CASSPEGVGQPQHF.